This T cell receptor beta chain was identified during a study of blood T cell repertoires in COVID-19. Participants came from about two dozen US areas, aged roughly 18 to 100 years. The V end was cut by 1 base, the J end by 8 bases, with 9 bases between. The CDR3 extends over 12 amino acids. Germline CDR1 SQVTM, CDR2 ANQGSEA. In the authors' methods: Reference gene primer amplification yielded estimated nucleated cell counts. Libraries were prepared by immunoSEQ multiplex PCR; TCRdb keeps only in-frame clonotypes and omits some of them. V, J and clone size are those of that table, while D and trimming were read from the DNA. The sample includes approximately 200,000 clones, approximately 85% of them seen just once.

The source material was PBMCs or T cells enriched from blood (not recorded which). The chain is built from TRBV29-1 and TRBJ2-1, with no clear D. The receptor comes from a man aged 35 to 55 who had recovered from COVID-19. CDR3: CSVEGGGYEQFF. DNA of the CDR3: TGCAGCGTTGAAGGCGGCGGCTATGAGCAGTTCTTC.